A selection of T cell receptor beta chains follows, all from one sample in a study of blood T cell repertoires in COVID-19. Measured with immunoSEQ multiplex PCR; TCRdb has only the in-frame clones, and not every one. The top ten clones hold roughly 7.7% of a sample with some 150,000 clones, roughly 76% of them seen once. The specimen was peripheral blood. Receptors originate from a human donor with acute or convalescent COVID-19. The donor label of this sample is uncertain. Both conserved end residues are part of each CDR3. The D gene is left open where the match is weak. The size of a clone is reported for some rows only, either as once, few or many, or as a class for expanded clones.

few,TRBV24-1,TRBJ1-3,NA,TGTGCCACCAGTGATTCGAGATATGGAAACACCATATATTTT,CATSDSRYGNTIYF
NA,TRBV27,TRBJ1-1,NA,TGTGCCAGCAGTCACCCGGGGGGGATTGAAGCTTTCTTT,CASSHPGGIEAFF
NA,TRBV4-1,TRBJ1-4,TRBD1,TGCGCCAGTGGGGGGACAGCCGTTAGAAATGAAAAACTGTTTTTT,CASGGTAVRNEKLFF
once,TRBV6-6,TRBJ2-2,NA,TGTGCCAGCAGTTACTCGCGGTCGAACACCGGGGAGCTGTTTTTT,CASSYSRSNTGELFF
NA,TRBV19,TRBJ1-4,NA,TGTGCCAGTAGTATAGCGGGGAAACTGTTTTTT,CASSIAGKLFF
NA,TRBV5-1,TRBJ1-2,NA,TGCGCCAGCAGCTTGGACAGGTTCTACACCTTC,CASSLDRFYTF
NA,TRBV5-1,TRBJ2-3,TRBD1,TGCGCCAGCAGCCTGGGACAGCTTAGCACAGATACGCAGTATTTT,CASSLGQLSTDTQYF
NA,TRBV18,TRBJ2-1,TRBD2,TGTGCCAGCTCATCGCGCGCCCCGGAGCGGGGGGGCCTCCATGAGCAGTTCTTC,CASSSRAPERGGLHEQFF
once,TRBV12-3/TRBV12-4,TRBJ1-2,NA,TGTGCCAGCAGTTTACGGTATAACTATGGCTACACCTTC,CASSLRYNYGYTF
NA,TRBV7-9,TRBJ2-7,TRBD2,TGTGCCAGCAGCACCCCGGCGGGGGGGATGGACGAGCAGTACTTC,CASSTPAGGMDEQYF
NA,TRBV2,TRBJ1-5,TRBD1,TGTGCCAGCAGCTTTGGACAGGGAAATCAGCCCCAGCATTTT,CASSFGQGNQPQHF
NA,TRBV2,TRBJ1-2,TRBD1,TGTGCCACCGGGACAGGGCTCTATGGCTACACCTTC,CATGTGLYGYTF
NA,TRBV7-2,TRBJ1-4,TRBD1,TGTGCCAGCAGCCAGCAGGGGACAGGGGGAAAACTGTTTTTT,CASSQQGTGGKLFF
NA,TRBV6-6,TRBJ1-6,TRBD1,TGTGCCAGCACCAACCAGGGGGTGGCGAATTCACCCCTCCACTTT,CASTNQGVANSPLHF
NA,TRBV4-2,TRBJ2-7,TRBD2,TGTGCCAGCAGCCAAGATAGGGCTAGCGGGGGGACCTACGAGCAGTACTTC,CASSQDRASGGTYEQYF
NA,TRBV5-6,TRBJ2-1,NA,TGTGCCAGCAGCCCCGGCGGGGCCAGCTCCTACAATGAGCAGTTCTTC,CASSPGGASSYNEQFF
NA,TRBV5-1,TRBJ2-1,NA,TGCGCCAGCAGCCTCACTGGCAATGAGCAGTTCTTC,CASSLTGNEQFF
NA,TRBV2,TRBJ1-5,TRBD1,TGTGCCAGCACTCCCTTGGGACCGACAGGGTCTCAGCCCCAGCATTTT,CASTPLGPTGSQPQHF
NA,TRBV6-5,TRBJ2-2,NA,TGTGCCAGCACGATAGCCGCGAACACCGGGGAGCTGTTTTTT,CASTIAANTGELFF
NA,TRBV10-3,TRBJ2-1,NA,TGTGCCATCAGTGAGTGGGCCCCCAATGAGCAGTTCTTC,CAISEWAPNEQFF
NA,TRBV20-1,TRBJ1-2,TRBD1,TGCAGTGCAGGCGGGACAGGGGGCTACACCTTC,CSAGGTGGYTF
NA,TRBV6-6,TRBJ1-5,NA,TGTGCCAGCACCAAAATCAGCAATCAGCCCCAGCATTTT,CASTKISNQPQHF
once,TRBV7-6,TRBJ1-5,NA,TGTGCCAGCAGCTTAGAGGCAGGCAGGGTGGATCAGCCCCAGCATTTT,CASSLEAGRVDQPQHF
NA,TRBV5-8,TRBJ1-4,NA,TGTGCCAGCAGCTTGCCGGGACAACGACTGTTTTTT,CASSLPGQRLFF
NA,TRBV3-1/TRBV3-2,TRBJ2-3,TRBD1,TGTGCCAGCAGCCAGGGACAGGGGACAGATACGCAGTATTTT,CASSQGQGTDTQYF